This T cell receptor beta chain is from a study of T cells after yellow fever vaccination. General study results and limits: Secondary responses were weaker yet peaked faster, day 5 versus 15. Once the booster was given, most primary-vaccination clones reappeared, at more than 95% for CD4 and roughly 91% for CD8.

Trimming shortened V by 0 bases and J by 3 bases, and 23 bases separated the two germline ends. The CDR3 extends over 19 amino acids. Germline V gives CDR1 SGHRS, CDR2 YFSETQ. This clonotype came up many times. Antigen: not known. TCRdb used MiXCR to reprocess the 5' RACE reads, holding one entry per CDR3 protein. The sample comprises roughly 32,000 distinct CDR3 sequences, 4% to 4.5% of which are singletons, and less than 55% rests with the top ten. The specimen comprised CD8+ T cells sorted from PBMCs, sampled 5 days after the yellow fever booster vaccination. This sequence originates from a man aged 25 to 40 who received the YFV17D yellow fever vaccine. V gene TRBV5-1 combines with J gene TRBJ2-3; D is possibly TRBD2 (6 bases). CDR3 in DNA: TGCGCCAGCAGCTTGGATAGAGGCGGGGTTCGTTTAGGGACAGATACGCAGTATTTT. This translates into CASSLDRGGVRLGTDTQYF.